The 18 T cell receptor beta chains given below trace back to one sample, sequenced in a study of T cell responses to AZD1222 COVID-19 vaccine. This table comes from immunoSEQ multiplex PCR, and its TCRdb copy is limited to in-frame clones, with some not included. The sample holds about 140,000 clones, 80% to 95% seen once. The material sequenced was peripheral blood, taken 28 days after the second AZD1222 dose. Receptor source: an adult who received the AZD1222 COVID-19 vaccine.

This chain joins TRBV27 and TRBJ2-1; 8 bases agree with TRBD2. The CDR3 runs 17 residues. V shed 5 bases and J 6 bases; nucleotides not matched to a gene: 15. CDR1 is MNHEY, CDR2 SMNVEV, per germline (reference sequence). The CDR3 DNA is TGTGCCAGCAGTCCCCCCCGCGGGACTAGGTCGATCAATGAGCAGTTCTTC. Translating gives CASSPPRGTRSINEQFF.

The CDR3, as DNA: TGTGCCACCGCCCGGGAGCGGGGGGGCCTCAATGAGCAGTTCTTC. Its protein is CATARERGGLNEQFF. The chain joins TRBV19 to TRBJ2-1, with TRBD2 matching over 10 bases. This CDR3 has 15 residues. Germline CDR1 LNHDA, CDR2 SQIVND (reference sequence). The V segment lost 10 bases and the J segment 6 bases; nucleotides outside the gene matches: 12.

This sequence joins TRBV28 and TRBJ1-4, with 7 bases matching TRBD1. The CDR3 consists of 15 residues. Germline CDR1 is MDHEN and CDR2 is SYDVKM. The J segment lost 5 bases and the V segment lost 5 bases, leaving 8 bases of the junction unmatched. The CDR3 DNA sequence: TGTGCCAGCAGTATTCCCCAGGGGGGGAATGAAAAACTGTTTTTT. This codes for CASSIPQGGNEKLFF.

The chain combines TRBV3-1 (or the pseudogene TRBV3-2) with TRBJ2-7; no reliable D call. CDR1 LGHDT and CDR2 YNNKEL come from the germline V gene (reference sequence). The germline V and J ends were trimmed by 4 bases and 0 bases, with 4 bases remaining between them. This CDR3 has 12 residues. CDR3 region: CASSLSSYEQYF. DNA of the CDR3: TGTGCCAGCAGCCTAAGCTCCTACGAGCAGTACTTC.

This chain connects TRBV6-1 to TRBJ1-2; D is ambiguous. CDR1 and CDR2 from the germline V gene are MNHNS and SASEGT. This CDR3 is 14 amino acids long. The ends were cut back, 3 bases at V and 4 bases at J, with 12 bases in the middle. CDR3 amino acids: CASSDGSGSYGYTF. As DNA, the CDR3 is TGTGCCAGCAGTGACGGGTCCGGTAGCTATGGCTACACCTTC.

This chain uses TRBV12-5 with TRBJ2-2; TRBD1 or TRBD2 may be the D gene (5 bases each). This CDR3 is built from 17 residues. Per the germline V gene, CDR1 is LGHNT and CDR2 is FRNRAP. The germline V and J ends were trimmed by 4 bases and 0 bases, with 15 bases remaining between them. CDR3 sequence reads: CASGSSGLAPNTGELFF. The DNA of the CDR3 is TGTGCTAGTGGTTCCTCGGGGCTAGCCCCGAACACCGGGGAGCTGTTTTTT.

J is TRBJ2-3 and V is TRBV4-1; D unclear. The CDR3 has 13 residues. V lost 2 bases and J 4 bases, leaving 7 bases between the germline ends. CDR1 MGHRA and CDR2 YSYEKL come from the germline V gene. In nucleotides, the CDR3 is TGCGCCAGCAGCCAACTTGAGTCAGATACGCAGTATTTT. Translation: CASSQLESDTQYF.

The chain links TRBV5-4 to TRBJ2-3, with D maybe TRBD1 (5 bases). Trimming took 4 bases from V and 0 from J, leaving 12 bases between them. Germline V gene data show CDR1 as SGHNT and CDR2 as YYREEE (reference sequence). The CDR3 loop spans 15 amino acids. In nucleotides, the CDR3 is TGTGCCAGCAGCCCCCGACAGAGTAGCACAGATACGCAGTATTTT. It translates to CASSPRQSSTDTQYF.

This chain links TRBV6-6 with TRBJ2-3; D unclear. V gave up 6 bases and J gave up 0 bases, with 10 bases separating them. Per germline, CDR1 MNHNY and CDR2 SVGAGI (reference sequence). The CDR3 length is 14 residues. This CDR3 reads CASSTQASTDTQYF. In nucleotides, the CDR3 is TGTGCCAGCAGCACTCAGGCTAGCACAGATACGCAGTATTTT.

This chain links TRBV11-2 with TRBJ2-7; D is ambiguous. The CDR3 sequence is 14 residues long. The V end lost 4 bases, the J end lost 3 bases, and 13 bases lay between the germline ends. CDR1 is SGHAT, CDR2 FQNNGV, per germline. CDR3 DNA sequence: TGTGCCAGCAGCTCGATACCGTCCCGCTACGAGCAGTACTTC. This sequence encodes CASSSIPSRYEQYF.

As for this clone: One end of the junction fails to match germline, which may point to a read error. V usage is TRBV7-2 and J usage is TRBJ2-1, with 8 bases fitting TRBD2. The CDR3 loop spans 14 amino acids. The V gene's germline CDR1 is SGHTA and CDR2 FQGNSA. The CDR3 loop reads CASSVAGTGNEQFF. The CDR3 DNA reads as TGTGCCAGCAGCGTAGCGGGAACCGGCAATGAGCAGTTCTTC. Drawing the rest from reference TRBV7-2 and TRBJ2-1, the complete variable domain is GAGVSQSPSNKVTEKGKDVELRCDPISGHTALYWYRQSLGQGLEFLIYFQGNSAPDKSGLPSDRFSAERTGGSVSTLTIQRTQQEDSAVYLCASSVAGTGNEQFFGPGTRLTVL.

This chain connects TRBV7-9 to TRBJ2-7; D is perhaps TRBD1 (5 bases). This CDR3 spans 13 amino acids. The ends were cut back, 5 bases at V and 5 bases at J, with 13 bases in the middle. CDR1 and CDR2 (germline): SEHNR, FQNEAQ (reference sequence). The CDR3 DNA is TGTGCCAGCAGCCCTTTGACAGCAAACGAGCAGTACTTC. It yields the protein CASSPLTANEQYF.

This clone appeared once. The chain is built from TRBV19 and TRBJ2-2; TRBD2 aligns across 8 bases. CDR1 is LNHDA and CDR2 is SQIVND in the germline V gene (reference sequence). The V segment lost 5 bases and the J segment 1 base; nucleotides outside the gene matches: 6. This CDR3 has 16 amino acids. CDR3 nucleotides: TGTGCCAGTAGTCACTTAGCGGGGATGAACACCGGGGAGCTGTTTTTT. Translating it yields CASSHLAGMNTGELFF.

The chain carries TRBV6-2 or TRBV6-3 and TRBJ1-5, with D hard to call. CDR1 MNHEY and CDR2 SVGEGT come from the germline V gene. The CDR3 contains 18 residues. Trimming left V 5 bases short and J 0 bases short, with 20 bases between. The CDR3 is CASSTTKAGANSNQPQHF. In DNA form, the CDR3 reads TGTGCCAGCAGTACGACAAAGGCGGGAGCCAATAGCAATCAGCCCCAGCATTTT.

The rearrangement links TRBV30 to TRBJ1-2; no reliable D call. The V gene's germline CDR1 is GTSNPN and CDR2 SVGIG (reference sequence). Deletions cut 1 base from V and 4 bases from J, with 7 bases between. CDR3 length: 12 residues. The CDR3 DNA sequence: TGTGCCTGGAGTGCGGCGGTCTATGGCTACACCTTC. Translation: CAWSAAVYGYTF.

This rearrangement joins TRBV5-8 to TRBJ1-6; D perhaps matches TRBD1 (6 bases). The germline V gene has CDR1 SGHTS and CDR2 YDEGEE. V dropped 5 bases and J dropped 0 bases, with 21 bases sitting between them. The CDR3 spans 19 residues. The CDR3 reads CASRSQGATFGSYNSPLHF. DNA of the CDR3: TGTGCCAGCAGGTCACAGGGAGCTACCTTCGGCTCCTATAATTCACCCCTCCACTTT.

V usage is TRBV30 and J usage is TRBJ1-5; weak D call: TRBD1 (5 bases). This CDR3 is built from 13 residues. Trimming shortened V by 0 bases and J by 11 bases, and 14 bases separated the two germline ends. CDR1 GTSNPN and CDR2 SVGIG come from the germline V gene (reference sequence). This chain's CDR3 is CAWSVRGVGSQHF. The CDR3 DNA sequence: TGTGCCTGGAGTGTACGGGGGGTTGGGTCCCAGCATTTT.

The chain links TRBV28 to TRBJ1-5, with 7 bases aligning to TRBD1. The CDR3 contains 14 residues. J gave up 4 bases and V 2 bases, and 2 bases lay outside the gene matches. Germline CDR1 and CDR2: MDHEN and SYDVKM. The CDR3 sequence: CASSLGDSNQPQHF. The CDR3 bases are TGTGCCAGCAGTTTAGGGGACAGTAATCAGCCCCAGCATTTT.